The sequence of this T cell receptor beta chain was determined in a study of blood T cell dynamics during melanoma immunotherapy. Study-level information: First-line therapy was either pembrolizumab or nivolumab with ipilimumab for metastatic melanoma.

Comments on this clone: What it binds is unknown.

Germline-derived CDR1 and CDR2 are SGHRS and YFSETQ. Trimming removed 2 bases at V and 2 bases at J, with 14 bases between. The CDR3 extends over 15 amino acids. As to time point: pre-treatment baseline. Prior systemic cancer therapy, immunosuppressant use and other active malignancies excluded patients. Repertoires were generated with immunoSEQ multiplex PCR, while TCRdb's copy carries only in-frame clones and drops some. Among 8,000 to 13,000 clones listed, approximately 90% were seen once. Study-level points and caveats: PBMC repertoires of eventual disease-control patients split at W3 into clonality or diversity gains. The study could not tell melanoma-specific clones from general immune activation.

This chain connects TRBV5-1 to TRBJ2-7; tentative D call: TRBD1 (6 bases). Source: blood, taken from a patient treated with checkpoint blockade. This clonotype was sampled from a human donor with melanoma. The CDR3 reads CASSLGAGVTYEQYF. The CDR3 coding sequence is TGCGCCAGCAGCTTAGGAGCAGGGGTGACCTACGAGCAGTACTTC.